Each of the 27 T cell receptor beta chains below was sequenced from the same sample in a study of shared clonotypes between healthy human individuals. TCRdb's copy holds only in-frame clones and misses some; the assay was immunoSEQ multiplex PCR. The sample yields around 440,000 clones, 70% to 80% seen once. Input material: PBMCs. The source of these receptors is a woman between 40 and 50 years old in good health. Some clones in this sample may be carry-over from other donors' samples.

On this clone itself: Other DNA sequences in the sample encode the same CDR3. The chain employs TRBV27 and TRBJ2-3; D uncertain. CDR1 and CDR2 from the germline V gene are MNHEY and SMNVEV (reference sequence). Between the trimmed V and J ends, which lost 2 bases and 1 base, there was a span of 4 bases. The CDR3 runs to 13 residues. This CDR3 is CASSLGGTDTQYF. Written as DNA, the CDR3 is TGTGCCAGCAGTTTAGGGGGCACAGATACGCAGTATTTT.

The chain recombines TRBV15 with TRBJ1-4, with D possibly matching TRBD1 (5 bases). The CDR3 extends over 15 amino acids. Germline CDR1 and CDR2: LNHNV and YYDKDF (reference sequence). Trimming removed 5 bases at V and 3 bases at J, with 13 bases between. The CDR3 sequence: CATSVDRTSNEKLFF. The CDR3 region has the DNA TGTGCCACCAGCGTTGACAGAACCTCTAATGAAAAACTGTTTTTT.

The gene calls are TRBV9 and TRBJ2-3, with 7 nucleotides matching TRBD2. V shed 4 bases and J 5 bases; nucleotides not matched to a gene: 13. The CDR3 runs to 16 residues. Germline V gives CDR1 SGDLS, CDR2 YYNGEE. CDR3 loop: CASSHPGGGSGDTQYF. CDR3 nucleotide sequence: TGTGCCAGCAGCCATCCGGGGGGAGGGTCGGGAGATACGCAGTATTTT.

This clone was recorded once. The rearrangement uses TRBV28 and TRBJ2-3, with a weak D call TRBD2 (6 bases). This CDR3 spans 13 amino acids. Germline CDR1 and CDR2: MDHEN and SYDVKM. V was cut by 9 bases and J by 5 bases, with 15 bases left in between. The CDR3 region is CASTPGVIDTQYF. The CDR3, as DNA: TGTGCCAGTACGCCGGGGGTGATAGATACGCAGTATTTT.

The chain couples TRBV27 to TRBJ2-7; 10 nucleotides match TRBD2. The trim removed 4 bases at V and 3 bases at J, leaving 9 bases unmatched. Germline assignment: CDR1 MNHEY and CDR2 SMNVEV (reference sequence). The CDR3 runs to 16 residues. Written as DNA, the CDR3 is TGTGCCAGCAGTTCCTGGACTAGCGGTGGCATCTACGAGCAGTACTTC. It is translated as CASSSWTSGGIYEQYF.

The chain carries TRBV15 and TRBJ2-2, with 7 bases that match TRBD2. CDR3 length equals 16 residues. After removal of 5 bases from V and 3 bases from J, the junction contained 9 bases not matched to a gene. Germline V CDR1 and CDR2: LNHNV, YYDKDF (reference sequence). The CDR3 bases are TGTGCCACCAGCTCCCGGGCTAGCGGAGACACCGGGGAGCTGTTTTTT. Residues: CATSSRASGDTGELFF.

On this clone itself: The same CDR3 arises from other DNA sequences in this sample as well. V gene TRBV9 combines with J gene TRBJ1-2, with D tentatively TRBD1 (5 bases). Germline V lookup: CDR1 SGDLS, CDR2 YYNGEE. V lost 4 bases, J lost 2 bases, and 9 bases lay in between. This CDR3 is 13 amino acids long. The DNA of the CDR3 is TGTGCCAGCAGCCCGGACACGAACTATGGCTACACCTTC. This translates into CASSPDTNYGYTF.

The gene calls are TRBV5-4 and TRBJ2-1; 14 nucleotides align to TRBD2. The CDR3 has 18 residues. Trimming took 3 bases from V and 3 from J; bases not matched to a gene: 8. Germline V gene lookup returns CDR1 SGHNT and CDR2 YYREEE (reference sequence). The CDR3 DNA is TGTGCCAGCAGCTACAGGACTAGCGGGAGGATAGGCTACAATGAGCAGTTCTTC. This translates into CASSYRTSGRIGYNEQFF.

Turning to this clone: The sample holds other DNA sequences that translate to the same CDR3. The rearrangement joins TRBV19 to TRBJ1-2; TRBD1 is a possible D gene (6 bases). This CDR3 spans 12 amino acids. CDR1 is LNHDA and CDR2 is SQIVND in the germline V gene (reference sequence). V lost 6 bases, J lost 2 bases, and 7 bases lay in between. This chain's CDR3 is CASSDRNYGYTF. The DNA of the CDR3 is TGTGCCAGTAGCGACAGGAACTATGGCTACACCTTC.

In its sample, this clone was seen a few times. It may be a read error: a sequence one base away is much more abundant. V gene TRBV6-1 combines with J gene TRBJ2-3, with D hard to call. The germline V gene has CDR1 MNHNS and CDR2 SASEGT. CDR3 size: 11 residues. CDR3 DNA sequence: TGTGCCAGCAATGAATTTTGGCCGCAGTATTTT. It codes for CASNEFWPQYF.

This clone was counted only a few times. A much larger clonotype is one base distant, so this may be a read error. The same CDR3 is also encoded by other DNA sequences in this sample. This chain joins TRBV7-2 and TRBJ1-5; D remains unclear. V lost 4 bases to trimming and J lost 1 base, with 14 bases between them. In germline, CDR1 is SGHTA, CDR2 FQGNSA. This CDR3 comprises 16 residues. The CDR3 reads CASSSYRTGSNQPQHF. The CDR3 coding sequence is TGTGCCAGCAGCTCCTATCGAACGGGGAGCAATCAGCCCCAGCATTTT.

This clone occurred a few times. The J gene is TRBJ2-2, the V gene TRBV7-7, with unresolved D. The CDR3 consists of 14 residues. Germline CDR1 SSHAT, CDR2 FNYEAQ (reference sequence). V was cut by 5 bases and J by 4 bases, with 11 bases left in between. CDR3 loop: CASSPGPATGELFF. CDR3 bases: TGTGCCAGCAGCCCAGGACCGGCCACCGGGGAGCTGTTTTTT.

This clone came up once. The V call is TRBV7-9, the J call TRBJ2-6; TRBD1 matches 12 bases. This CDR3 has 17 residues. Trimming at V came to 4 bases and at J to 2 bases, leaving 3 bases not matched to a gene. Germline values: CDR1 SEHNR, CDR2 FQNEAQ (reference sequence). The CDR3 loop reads CASSWGQGAAGANVLTF. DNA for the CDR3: TGTGCCAGCAGCTGGGGACAGGGGGCTGCTGGGGCCAACGTCCTGACTTTC. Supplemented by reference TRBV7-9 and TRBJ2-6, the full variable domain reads DTGVSQNPRHKITKRGQNVTFRCDPISEHNRLYWYRQTLGQGPEFLTYFQNEAQLEKSRLLSDRFSAERPKGSFSTLEIQRTEQGDSAMYLCASSWGQGAAGANVLTFGAGSRLTVL.

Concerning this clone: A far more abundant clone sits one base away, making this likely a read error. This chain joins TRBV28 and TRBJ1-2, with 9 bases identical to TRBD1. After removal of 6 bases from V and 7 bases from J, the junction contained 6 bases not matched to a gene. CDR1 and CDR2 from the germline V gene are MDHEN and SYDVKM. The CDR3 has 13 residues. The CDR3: CASSKRTGAGYTF. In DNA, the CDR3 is TGTGCCAGCAGCAAAAGGACAGGGGCTGGCTACACCTTC.

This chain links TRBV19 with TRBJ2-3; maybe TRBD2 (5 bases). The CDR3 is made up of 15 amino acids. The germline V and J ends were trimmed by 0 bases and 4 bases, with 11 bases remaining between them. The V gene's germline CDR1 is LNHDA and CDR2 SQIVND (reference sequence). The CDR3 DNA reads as TGTGCCAGTAGTATAGATCCGAGGGTCGCAGATACGCAGTATTTT. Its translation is CASSIDPRVADTQYF.

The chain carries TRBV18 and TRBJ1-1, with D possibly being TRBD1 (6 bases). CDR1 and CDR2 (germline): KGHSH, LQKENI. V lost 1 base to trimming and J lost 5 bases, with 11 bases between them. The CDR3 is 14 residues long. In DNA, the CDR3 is TGTGCCAGCTCACCACGGGACACGGGAACTGAAGCTTTCTTT. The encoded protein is CASSPRDTGTEAFF.

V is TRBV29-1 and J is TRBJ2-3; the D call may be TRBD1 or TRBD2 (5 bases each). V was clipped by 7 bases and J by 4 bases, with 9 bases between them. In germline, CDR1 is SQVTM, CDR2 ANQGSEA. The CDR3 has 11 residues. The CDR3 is CSGDRADTQYF. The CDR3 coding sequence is TGCAGCGGGGACCGGGCAGATACGCAGTATTTT.

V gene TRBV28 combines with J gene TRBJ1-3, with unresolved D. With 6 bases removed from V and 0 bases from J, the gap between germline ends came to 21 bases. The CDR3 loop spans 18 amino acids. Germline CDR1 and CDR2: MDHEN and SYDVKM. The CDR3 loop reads CASSEDPGRSSSGNTIYF. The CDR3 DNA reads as TGTGCCAGCAGCGAGGATCCCGGGAGATCCAGCTCTGGAAACACCATATATTTT.

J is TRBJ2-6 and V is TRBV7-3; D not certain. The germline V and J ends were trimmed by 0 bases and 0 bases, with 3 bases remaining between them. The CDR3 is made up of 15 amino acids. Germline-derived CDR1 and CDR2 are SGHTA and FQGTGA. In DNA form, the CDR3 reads TGTGCCAGCAGCTTAACAGACTCTGGGGCCAACGTCCTGACTTTC. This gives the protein CASSLTDSGANVLTF.

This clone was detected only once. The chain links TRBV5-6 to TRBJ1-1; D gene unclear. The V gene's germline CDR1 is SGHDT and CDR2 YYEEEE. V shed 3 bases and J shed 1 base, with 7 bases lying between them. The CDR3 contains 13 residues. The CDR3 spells CASSSPGNTEAFF. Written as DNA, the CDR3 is TGTGCCAGCAGCTCACCTGGGAACACTGAAGCTTTCTTT.

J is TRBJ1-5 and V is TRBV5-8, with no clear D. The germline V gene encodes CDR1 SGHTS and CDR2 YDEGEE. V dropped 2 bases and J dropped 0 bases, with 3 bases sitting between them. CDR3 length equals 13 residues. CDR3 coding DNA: TGTGCCAGCAGCTTCCGTAGCAATCAGCCCCAGCATTTT. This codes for CASSFRSNQPQHF.

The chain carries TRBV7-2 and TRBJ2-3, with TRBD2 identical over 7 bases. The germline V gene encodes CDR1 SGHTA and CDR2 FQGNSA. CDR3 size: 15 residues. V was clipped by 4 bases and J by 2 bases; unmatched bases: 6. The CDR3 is CASSSLGRATDTQYF. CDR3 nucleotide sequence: TGTGCCAGCAGCTCGTTGGGGAGGGCCACAGATACGCAGTATTTT.

CDR3 in amino acids: CASSRQPNQPQHF. The CDR3 DNA reads TGTGCCAGCAGCCGGCAGCCAAATCAGCCCCAGCATTTT. The chain has TRBV5-4 and TRBJ1-5; D unclear. V was shortened by 4 bases and J by 4 bases, with 9 bases between the two germline ends. CDR3 length equals 13 residues. Germline CDR1 is SGHNT and CDR2 is YYREEE (reference sequence).

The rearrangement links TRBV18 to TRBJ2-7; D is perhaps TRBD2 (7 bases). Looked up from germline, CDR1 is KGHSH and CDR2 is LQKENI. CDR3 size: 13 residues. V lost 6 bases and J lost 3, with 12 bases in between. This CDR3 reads CASSQGGGYEQYF. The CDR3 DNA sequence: TGTGCCAGCTCCCAGGGAGGGGGCTACGAGCAGTACTTC.

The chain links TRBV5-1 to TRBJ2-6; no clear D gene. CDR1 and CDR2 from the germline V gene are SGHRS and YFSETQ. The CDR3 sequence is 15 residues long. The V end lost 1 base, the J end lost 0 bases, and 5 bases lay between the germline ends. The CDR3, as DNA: TGCGCCAGCAGCTTGAGGAGCTCTGGGGCCAACGTCCTGACTTTC. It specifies CASSLRSSGANVLTF.

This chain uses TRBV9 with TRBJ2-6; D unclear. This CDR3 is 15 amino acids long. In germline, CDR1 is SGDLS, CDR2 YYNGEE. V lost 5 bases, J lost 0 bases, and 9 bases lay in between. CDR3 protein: CASSTQSSGANVLTF. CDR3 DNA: TGTGCCAGCAGTACTCAGAGCTCTGGGGCCAACGTCCTGACTTTC.

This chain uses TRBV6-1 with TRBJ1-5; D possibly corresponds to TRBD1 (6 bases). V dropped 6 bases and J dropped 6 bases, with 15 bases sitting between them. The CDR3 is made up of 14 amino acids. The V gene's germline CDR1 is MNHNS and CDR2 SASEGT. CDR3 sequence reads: CASSDRSLIQPQHF. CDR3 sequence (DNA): TGTGCCAGCAGCGACAGGTCGTTGATTCAGCCCCAGCATTTT.